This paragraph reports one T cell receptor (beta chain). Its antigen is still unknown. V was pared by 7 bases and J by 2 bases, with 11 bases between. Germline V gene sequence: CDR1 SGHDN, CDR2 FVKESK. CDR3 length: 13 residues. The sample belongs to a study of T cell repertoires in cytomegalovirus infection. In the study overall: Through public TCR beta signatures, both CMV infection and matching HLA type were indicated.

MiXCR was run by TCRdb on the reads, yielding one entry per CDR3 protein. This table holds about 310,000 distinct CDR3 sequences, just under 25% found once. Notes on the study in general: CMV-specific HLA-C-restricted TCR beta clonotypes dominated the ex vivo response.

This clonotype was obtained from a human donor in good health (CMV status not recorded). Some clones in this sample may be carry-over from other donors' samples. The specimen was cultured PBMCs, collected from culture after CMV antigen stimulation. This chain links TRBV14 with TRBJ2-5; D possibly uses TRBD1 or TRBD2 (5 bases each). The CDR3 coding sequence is TGTGCCAGCAACCTCTGGGGGCAAGAGACCCAGTACTTC. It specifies CASNLWGQETQYF.